The clone carrying this T cell receptor (beta chain) occurred once. The data were taken from a study of blood T cell repertoires in COVID-19. The method was immunoSEQ multiplex PCR; TCRdb's version includes in-frame clones alone and lacks a portion of them. The profile covers fewer than 150,000 clones, with 70% to 85% appearing a single time and roughly 6.5% taken by the ten largest. The length of the CDR3 is 11 residues. Germline V gives CDR1 SQVTM, CDR2 ANQGSEA. Deletions cut 5 bases from V and 2 bases from J, with 7 bases between. V is TRBV29-1 and J is TRBJ2-7; possible D gene TRBD1, 6 bases. The clonotype was recovered from a human donor in a cohort sampled during active COVID-19. The sample taken for sequencing was peripheral blood. In DNA, the CDR3 is TGCAGCGTTAGGACAGCCTACGAGCAGTACTTC. Protein: CSVRTAYEQYF.